What follows is one T cell receptor (beta chain) and its context. CDR3 size: 15 residues. CDR1 is SGHAT and CDR2 is FQNNGV in the germline V gene. J gave up 2 bases and V 5 bases, and 8 bases lay outside the gene matches. TCRdb's copy holds only in-frame clones and misses some; the assay was immunoSEQ multiplex PCR. The repertoire consists of around 300,000 clones, with around 82% occurring once and the leading ten covering approximately 9%. This specimen comes from a study of blood T cell repertoires in COVID-19. The overall study: In each case, the material was cDNA or gDNA derived from T cells, B-cell-depleted T cells, or PBMCs.

Sequencing was performed on peripheral blood. This sequence joins TRBV11-2 and TRBJ1-2; TRBD1 aligns across 7 bases. The sequence derives from a woman aged 50 to 65 who had recovered from COVID-19. The CDR3 is CASSVTGNINYGYTF. The CDR3 DNA is TGTGCCAGCAGCGTGACAGGGAATATCAACTATGGCTACACCTTC.